This TCR beta chain derives from a study of blood T cell repertoires in COVID-19. Background on the study: From T cells, B-cell-depleted T cells, or PBMCs came the material, which was cDNA or gDNA.

Per the authors' pipeline: Cell counts per sample came from amplifying reference gene primers. Assay: immunoSEQ multiplex PCR; the TCRdb copy retains only in-frame clones and omits some. V and J calls and clone size are as listed in that table; D and trimming were resolved from the DNA. The sample shows fewer than 500,000 clones, over 85% of them seen only once. Seattle-derived patients entered the study during active infection and were followed longitudinally. V was cut by 5 bases and J by 2 bases, with 9 bases left in between. Germline CDR1 KGHDR, CDR2 SFDVKD. CDR3 length: 13 amino acids. The J gene is TRBJ2-7, the V gene TRBV24-1, with a weak D call TRBD1 (6 bases). The sequencing input was peripheral blood. This TCR came from a man younger than 35 with COVID-19, enrolled during active disease. The CDR3 DNA is TGTGCCACCAGTGCCGCAGGGGCCTACGAGCAGTACTTC. Protein sequence: CATSAAGAYEQYF.